In its sample, the clone carrying this T cell receptor beta chain was seen a few times. Its target is not known. At one end, the junction sequence differs from germline, possibly due to a read error. This record belongs to a study of blood T cells in healthy people across ages. Study-level results: PBMC samples, being unsorted, prevented any conclusive comparison of naive and antigen-experienced cells.

Roughly 9.2 milliliters of peripheral blood were drawn from each donor into EDTA-treated tubes. This CDR3 has 13 residues. Germline CDR1 LGHDT, CDR2 YNNKEL (reference sequence). PCR was performed a second time for 7 to 11 cycles using a sample-barcoded 5' primer and a J-beta primer mix. TCRdb re-analysed the 5' RACE reads in MiXCR, keeping a single row per CDR3 protein. Among some 700,000 distinct CDR3 sequences listed, 22% were seen once. The sequence derives from a man in his 70s in good health. Input material: blood. The V and J genes are TRBV3-1 and TRBJ2-2; possibly TRBD1 or TRBD2 for D (5 bases each). CDR3 coding DNA: TGTGCCAGCAGCCAGACGGGGACCGGGGAGCGGTTTTTT. This sequence encodes CASSQTGTGERFF.